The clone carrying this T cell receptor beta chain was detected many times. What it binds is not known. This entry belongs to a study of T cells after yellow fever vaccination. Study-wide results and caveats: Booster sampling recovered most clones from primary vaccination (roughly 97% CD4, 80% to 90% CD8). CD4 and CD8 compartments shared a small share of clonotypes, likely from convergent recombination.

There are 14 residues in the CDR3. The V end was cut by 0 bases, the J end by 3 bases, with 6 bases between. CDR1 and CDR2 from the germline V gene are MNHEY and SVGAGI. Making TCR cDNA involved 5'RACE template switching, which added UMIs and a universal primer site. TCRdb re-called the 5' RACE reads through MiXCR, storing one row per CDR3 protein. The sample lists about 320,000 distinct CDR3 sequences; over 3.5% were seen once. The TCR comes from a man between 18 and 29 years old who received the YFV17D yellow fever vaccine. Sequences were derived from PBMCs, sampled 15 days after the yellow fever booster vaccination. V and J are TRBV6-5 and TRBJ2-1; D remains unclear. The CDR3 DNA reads TGTGCCAGCAGTTACTCCTCCCTCTACAATGAGCAGTTCTTC. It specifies CASSYSSLYNEQFF.